The 32 T cell receptor beta chains in this list originate from one sample, sequenced in a study of T-cell memory formation after mild COVID-19. Using its own MiXCR run on the 5' RACE reads, TCRdb lists one record per CDR3 protein. The data show almost 350,000 distinct CDR3 sequences, with roughly 20% seen just once and roughly 23% held by the top ten. Sequencing input: PBMCs or a T cell subset sorted from them (not recorded which). These receptors came from a man aged 18 to 30 who had mild COVID-19 (a few samples of this study predate the infection). Cell type and time point are not known.

This clonotype was detected many times. The gene calls are TRBV5-1 and TRBJ2-3, with 12 bases lining up with TRBD2. The germline gives CDR1 SGHRS, CDR2 YFSETQ. The junction had 5 bases not matched to a gene; V was cut back by 4 bases and J by 5 bases. The CDR3 is 15 amino acids. In DNA, the CDR3 is TGCGCCAGCAGCCCTAGCGGGGGGGCCCTAGATACGCAGTATTTT. Translating it yields CASSPSGGALDTQYF.

This clonotype occurred a few times. The chain couples TRBV6-5 to TRBJ1-3; D gene unclear. Trimming took 4 bases from V and 5 from J, leaving 12 bases between them. CDR1 MNHEY and CDR2 SVGAGI come from the germline V gene. The CDR3 runs 14 residues. CDR3 nucleotide sequence: TGTGCCAGCAGTTCCAGCGACCGGAGAAACACCATATATTTT. It yields the protein CASSSSDRRNTIYF.

This chain links TRBV12-3 or TRBV12-4 with TRBJ2-1, with D possibly being TRBD1 (6 bases). Deletions cut 5 bases from V and 8 bases from J, with 13 bases between. The CDR3 length is 13 residues. The CDR3 sequence: CASSTGFWYEQFF. DNA of the CDR3: TGTGCCAGCAGTACAGGGTTTTGGTATGAGCAGTTCTTC.

This clonotype was seen a few times. The V and J genes are TRBV20-1 and TRBJ2-5; D may be TRBD2 (6 bases). The length of the CDR3 is 16 residues. V gave up 1 base and J gave up 9 bases, with 24 bases separating them. Germline CDR1 reads DFQATT; CDR2 reads SNEGSKA (reference sequence). In nucleotides, the CDR3 is TGCAGTGCTAGAGGAGGGACTGTCCCTTTCGGAAGGGCCCAGTACTTC. Its protein product is CSARGGTVPFGRAQYF.

In this sample, this clonotype turned up many times. V gene TRBV12-3 or TRBV12-4 combines with J gene TRBJ2-5; TRBD1 matches at 7 bases. Trimming at V came to 1 base and at J to 2 bases, leaving 1 base not matched to a gene. This CDR3 comprises 14 residues. This CDR3 is CASSLEGAQETQYF. As DNA, the CDR3 is TGTGCCAGCAGTTTAGAGGGGGCACAAGAGACCCAGTACTTC.

In this sample, this clonotype turned up a few times. The gene calls are TRBV7-9 and TRBJ1-1; no clear D. The CDR3 is 13 residues long. Per the germline V gene, CDR1 is SEHNR and CDR2 is FQNEAQ (reference sequence). V shed 4 bases and J shed 5 bases, with 11 bases lying between them. CDR3 protein: CASSSVVMTEAFF. The CDR3 DNA follows: TGTGCCAGCAGCTCTGTGGTTATGACTGAAGCTTTCTTT. Using reference TRBV7-9 and TRBJ1-1 for the parts outside the CDR3, the full variable domain is DTGVSQNPRHKITKRGQNVTFRCDPISEHNRLYWYRQTLGQGPEFLTYFQNEAQLEKSRLLSDRFSAERPKGSFSTLEIQRTEQGDSAMYLCASSSVVMTEAFFGQGTRLTVV.

Here the CDR3 DNA reads TGTGCCATAGGACGTGGTCAAGAGACCCAGTACTTC. Translation gives CAIGRGQETQYF. The rearrangement uses TRBV10-3 and TRBJ2-5; D is ambiguous. The ends were cut back, 9 bases at V and 2 bases at J, with 10 bases in the middle. Germline-derived CDR1 and CDR2 are ENHRY and SYGVKD. This CDR3 spans 12 amino acids.

The gene calls are TRBV6-5 and TRBJ2-3; TRBD2 matches 15 bases. Germline CDR1 MNHEY, CDR2 SVGAGI. V lost 6 bases, J lost 4 bases, and 2 bases stayed unmatched. The CDR3 is 15 amino acids. CDR3 DNA sequence: TGTGCCAGCAGGGGGACTAGCGGGGGGCCAGATACGCAGTATTTT. It encodes CASRGTSGGPDTQYF.

This clonotype turned up a few times. The chain couples TRBV6-2 or TRBV6-3 to TRBJ2-7; 7 nucleotides line up with TRBD2. The CDR3 loop spans 18 amino acids. The germline CDR1 and CDR2 sequences are MNHEY and SVGEGT. The V and J ends lost 0 bases and 0 bases, in that order; junction bases with no gene match: 11. The CDR3 is CASSYSRGDSGPSYEQYV. CDR3 DNA sequence: TGTGCCAGCAGTTACTCCCGGGGGGATAGCGGACCCTCCTACGAGCAGTACGTC.

The rearrangement joins TRBV20-1 to TRBJ2-2, with a weak D call TRBD1 (6 bases). Between the trimmed V and J ends, which lost 5 bases and 2 bases, there was a span of 9 bases. The CDR3 totals 13 residues. Per the germline V gene, CDR1 is DFQATT and CDR2 is SNEGSKA (reference sequence). As DNA, the CDR3 is TGCAGTGCTGGGGGACAAAACACCGGGGAGCTGTTTTTT. This translates into CSAGGQNTGELFF.

This sequence joins TRBV5-1 and TRBJ2-3; 9 bases line up with TRBD2. V gave up 0 bases and J gave up 5 bases; unmatched junction bases: 7. Germline lookup yields CDR1 SGHRS and CDR2 YFSETQ. The CDR3 is made up of 16 amino acids. In DNA form, the CDR3 reads TGCGCCAGCAGCTTGGCAGCGGGGGGCAGCGGAGATACGCAGTATTTT. Protein product: CASSLAAGGSGDTQYF.

V and J are TRBV24-1 and TRBJ1-2; possible D gene TRBD1, 5 bases. This CDR3 contains 11 residues. Germline-derived CDR1 and CDR2 are KGHDR and SFDVKD. Trimming pared 9 bases from V and 2 bases from J, leaving 6 bases between. This CDR3 is CATGTNYGYTF. CDR3 nucleotides: TGTGCCACCGGGACGAACTATGGCTACACCTTC.

The gene calls are TRBV30 and TRBJ2-7; D is ambiguous. The ends were cut back, 4 bases at V and 2 bases at J, with 12 bases in the middle. This CDR3 region has 13 residues. CDR1 GTSNPN and CDR2 SVGIG come from the germline V gene (reference sequence). This chain's CDR3 is CAWIGDPTYEQYF. CDR3 DNA sequence: TGTGCCTGGATTGGCGATCCAACCTACGAGCAGTACTTC. Full variable domain (outside the CDR3, taken from reference TRBV30 and TRBJ2-7): SQTIHQWPATLVQPVGSPLSLECTVEGTSNPNLYWYRQAAGRGLQLLFYSVGIGQISSEVPQNLSASRPQDRQFILSSKKLLLSDSGFYLCAWIGDPTYEQYFGPGTRLTVT.

The chain recombines TRBV10-1 with TRBJ1-5; D might be TRBD1 (6 bases). Germline V gene data show CDR1 as WNHNN and CDR2 as SYGVQD (reference sequence). The CDR3 has 16 amino acids. Trimming took 4 bases from V and 5 from J, leaving 18 bases between them. The DNA for the CDR3 is TGCGCCAGCAGTGGGGGGCGCGCGCGCGCGGATCAGCCCCAGCATTTT. Its translation is CASSGGRARADQPQHF.

The chain joins TRBV7-2 to TRBJ1-4; D is undetermined. V dropped 4 bases and J dropped 0 bases, with 6 bases sitting between them. CDR1 is SGHTA and CDR2 is FQGNSA in the germline V gene. The CDR3 covers 14 residues. CDR3 bases: TGTGCCAGCAGCTCAGGTCCAACTAATGAAAAACTGTTTTTT. This encodes CASSSGPTNEKLFF.

The CDR3 bases are TGTGCCCACCCCGGGATACCCTACGAGCAGTACTTC. Amino acid sequence: CAHPGIPYEQYF. The rearrangement joins TRBV28 to TRBJ2-7; a possible D gene is TRBD2 (5 bases). Germline loops: CDR1 MDHEN, CDR2 SYDVKM. The V and J ends lost 11 bases and 2 bases respectively, with 13 bases between them. This CDR3 contains 12 residues.

The CDR3 DNA reads as TGTGCCAGCCGGTATGGTCTCGAGCAGTACGTC. Its translation: CASRYGLEQYV. V gene TRBV6-2 or TRBV6-3 combines with J gene TRBJ2-7, with D unresolved. Germline V gene data show CDR1 as MNHEY and CDR2 as SVGEGT. This CDR3 is built from 11 residues. V was shortened by 8 bases and J by 6 bases, with 11 bases between the two germline ends.

This chain joins TRBV27 and TRBJ2-7; D perhaps matches TRBD1 (6 bases). The germline gives CDR1 MNHEY, CDR2 SMNVEV (reference sequence). V dropped 4 bases and J dropped 1 base, with 11 bases sitting between them. CDR3 length equals 14 residues. DNA for the CDR3: TGTGCCAGCAGTTATGCCCAGGGGTCCTACGAGCAGTACTTC. This gives the protein CASSYAQGSYEQYF.

This clonotype was seen more than once but under ten times. The gene calls are TRBV5-6 and TRBJ2-6; maybe TRBD1 (6 bases). V dropped 4 bases and J dropped 1 base, with 9 bases sitting between them. Germline assignment: CDR1 SGHDT and CDR2 YYEEEE. The CDR3 is 15 residues long. The CDR3 sequence is CASSLGQSGANVLTF. The DNA for the CDR3 is TGTGCCAGCAGCCTAGGACAGTCTGGGGCCAACGTCCTGACTTTC.

The chain employs TRBV10-1 and TRBJ2-1; no firm D call. The germline V gene encodes CDR1 WNHNN and CDR2 SYGVQD (reference sequence). CDR3 length: 13 residues. The germline V and J ends were trimmed by 2 bases and 5 bases, with 7 bases remaining between them. CDR3 DNA: TGCGCCAGCAGTGAGCGTTCGCACAATGAGCAGTTCTTC. Translation gives CASSERSHNEQFF.

The sample holds a few counts of this clonotype. J is TRBJ2-3 and V is TRBV9; 10 bases agree with TRBD2. The trim removed 0 bases at V and 5 bases at J, leaving 6 bases unmatched. Germline loops: CDR1 SGDLS, CDR2 YYNGEE. The CDR3 runs 16 residues. The CDR3 coding sequence is TGTGCCAGCAGCGTAGGGGTAGCGGGGGGTGTAGATACGCAGTATTTT. It is translated as CASSVGVAGGVDTQYF.

This clonotype was counted between two and nine times. V is TRBV2 and J is TRBJ1-5; D is uncertain. V lost 7 bases to trimming and J lost 6 bases, with 13 bases between them. The CDR3 runs 13 residues. Germline V gene sequence: CDR1 SNHLY, CDR2 FYNNEI. The CDR3 spells CASISEEAQPQHF. The CDR3 DNA is TGTGCCAGCATATCCGAGGAGGCTCAGCCCCAGCATTTT.

V usage is TRBV10-3 and J usage is TRBJ2-7, with a weak D call TRBD1 (6 bases). This CDR3 has 13 amino acids. V dropped 4 bases and J dropped 11 bases, with 18 bases sitting between them. Germline CDR1 is ENHRY and CDR2 is SYGVKD. The CDR3 loop reads CAISAQDSFKEYF. CDR3 nucleotide sequence: TGTGCCATCAGTGCCCAGGACAGTTTCAAAGAGTACTTC.

Only a few counts were recorded for this clonotype. J is TRBJ2-7 and V is TRBV7-6, with 7 bases identical to TRBD1. CDR1 is SGHVS, CDR2 FNYEAQ, per germline. This CDR3 is 13 amino acids long. The trim removed 5 bases at V and 3 bases at J, leaving 4 bases unmatched. In DNA form, the CDR3 reads TGTGCCAGCAGCAAGGGACAGAACTACGAGCAGTACTTC. Translating it yields CASSKGQNYEQYF.

The sample holds a few counts of this clonotype. The rearrangement joins TRBV6-5 to TRBJ2-2; TRBD2 matches 7 bases. The CDR3 spans 14 residues. Germline V gives CDR1 MNHEY, CDR2 SVGAGI. The J segment lost 3 bases and the V segment lost 8 bases, leaving 6 bases of the junction unmatched. The CDR3 DNA sequence: TGTGCCAGCCGCCCCCGGGGGGACACCGGGGAGCTGTTTTTT. It yields the protein CASRPRGDTGELFF.

Only a few counts were recorded for this clonotype. The gene calls are TRBV7-3 and TRBJ2-3; D is unresolved. The V gene's germline CDR1 is SGHTA and CDR2 FQGTGA. The CDR3 has 15 amino acids. The germline V and J ends were trimmed by 2 bases and 1 base, with 10 bases remaining between them. The CDR3 coding sequence is TGTGCCAGCAGCTTAGCCCTCGAGGGCACAGATACGCAGTATTTT. Protein product: CASSLALEGTDTQYF.

This clonotype was counted only a few times. V and J are TRBV7-9 and TRBJ2-3; D is perhaps TRBD1 (6 bases). The CDR3 length is 14 residues. The V gene's germline CDR1 is SEHNR and CDR2 FQNEAQ (reference sequence). V was cut by 6 bases and J by 3 bases, with 13 bases left in between. The CDR3 bases are TGTGCCAGCAGGAGCAGGGGACCTACAGATACGCAGTATTTT. This gives the protein CASRSRGPTDTQYF.

The V and J genes are TRBV15 and TRBJ2-7, with unresolved D. Trimming stripped 4 bases from V and 6 bases from J, with 13 bases between. In germline, CDR1 is LNHNV, CDR2 YYDKDF (reference sequence). The length of the CDR3 is 13 residues. The CDR3 sequence: CATSKDIYSEQYV. Here the CDR3 DNA reads TGTGCCACCAGCAAGGATATTTATTCCGAGCAGTACGTC.

The chain employs TRBV12-3 or TRBV12-4 and TRBJ2-7; D is tentatively TRBD1 or TRBD2 (5 bases each). The CDR3 consists of 14 residues. The V and J ends lost 2 bases and 1 base respectively, with 9 bases between them. The CDR3 is CASSLRGESYEQYF. The CDR3 DNA follows: TGTGCCAGCAGTTTAAGAGGGGAATCCTACGAGCAGTACTTC.

The chain couples TRBV2 to TRBJ2-1; 8 bases fit TRBD2. The CDR3 length is 11 residues. CDR1 is SNHLY, CDR2 FYNNEI, per germline. Trimming took 10 bases from V and 9 from J; bases not matched to a gene: 5. CDR3: CATSGGGEQFF. CDR3 nucleotides: TGTGCCACCTCGGGGGGGGGTGAGCAGTTCTTC. Full variable domain (outside the CDR3, taken from reference TRBV2 and TRBJ2-1): EPEVTQTPSHQVTQMGQEVILRCVPISNHLYFYWYRQILGQKVEFLVSFYNNEISEKSEIFDDQFSVERPDGSNFTLKIRSTKLEDSAMYFCATSGGGEQFFGPGTRLTVL.

This clonotype has only a few counts. The CDR3 here is CASGTWTAQPQHF. Here the CDR3 DNA reads TGTGCTAGTGGTACATGGACAGCTCAGCCCCAGCATTTT. The J gene is TRBJ1-5, the V gene TRBV12-5; tentative D call: TRBD1 (6 bases). V lost 5 bases and J lost 6, with 11 bases in between. CDR1 and CDR2 from the germline V gene are LGHNT and FRNRAP. This CDR3 region has 13 residues.

This clonotype appeared many times. The chain has TRBV12-3 or TRBV12-4 and TRBJ2-5; possible D gene TRBD2, 5 bases. There are 13 residues in the CDR3. Trimming took 6 bases from V and 4 from J, leaving 12 bases between them. CDR3 amino acids: CASSLLEGETQYF. The CDR3 nucleotides read TGTGCCAGCAGCCTCCTTGAGGGAGAGACCCAGTACTTC.